These 27 T cell receptor beta chains were all obtained from the same sample, sequenced in a study of CXCR3-negative and CXCR3-positive naive CD8 T cells. Study-wide results and caveats: Greater hydrophobicity was found in TRB CDR3s of CXCR3-positive naive cells than of CXCR3-negative naive cells.

No antigen has been assigned to these receptors. All TRB cDNA libraries came from 5' RACE performed with UMI labels. TCRdb re-called the 5' RACE reads and shows each CDR3 protein once, DNA omitted. Its listing shows roughly 63,000 distinct CDR3 sequences. The sequencing input was naive CXCR3+ CD8+ T cells from blood. Indicated subset: CD45RO-CCR7+CD27+CD95- naive CD8+ T cells expressing CXCR3 (TNR3+). The source of these receptors is a human donor in good health. Some clones in this sample may be carry-over from other donors' samples.

The chain uses TRBV29-1 and TRBJ1-1; the D call of TRBD1 rests on TCRdb alone, since no DNA is present to check it. The CDR3 is made up of 15 amino acids. From germline, CDR1 is SQVTM and CDR2 ANQGSEA. CDR3 protein: CSVVVGDKGWTEAFF.

V is TRBV4-1 and J is TRBJ2-5; TCRdb proposes TRBD1, but this gene call is untestable without DNA. This CDR3 spans 13 amino acids. The germline CDR1 and CDR2 sequences are MGHRA and YSYEKL. The CDR3 reads CASSPDSQETQYF.

This rearrangement joins TRBV20-1 to TRBJ2-5. CDR1 and CDR2 (germline): DFQATT, SNEGSKA (reference sequence). The CDR3 spans 15 residues. This CDR3 reads CSARDLVSIEETQYF.

V and J are TRBV3-1 and TRBJ2-3. The CDR3 is made up of 13 amino acids. Per the germline V gene, CDR1 is LGHDT and CDR2 is YNNKEL (reference sequence). CDR3 region: CASSQDEADTQYF.

The V and J genes are TRBV11-2 and TRBJ1-1. The CDR3 extends over 13 amino acids. Germline V gene sequence: CDR1 SGHAT, CDR2 FQNNGV. The chain's CDR3 is CASSSERNTEAFF.

V is TRBV12-3 or TRBV12-4 and J is TRBJ2-7; there is no DNA to check the TCRdb D call of TRBD2. The CDR3 is 17 residues long. CDR3: CASSLAAGSSPSYEQYF.

V is TRBV20-1 and J is TRBJ2-3; TCRdb names TRBD2, which stays unverified in the absence of DNA. CDR1 is DFQATT and CDR2 is SNEGSKA in the germline V gene (reference sequence). The CDR3 sequence is 15 residues long. CDR3 in amino acids: CSARPRRAVTDTQYF.

The chain joins TRBV5-4 to TRBJ2-2; TCRdb's D call, TRBD1, is unchecked because there is no DNA. The CDR3 is 16 amino acids. Germline CDR1 SGHNT, CDR2 YYREEE (reference sequence). CDR3 residues: CASSLPGQGYTGELFF. Looking up the rest from reference TRBV5-4 and TRBJ2-2 gives the full variable domain: ETGVTQSPTHLIKTRGQQVTLRCSSQSGHNTVSWYQQALGQGPQFIFQYYREEENGRGNFPPRFSGLQFPNYSSELNVNALELDDSALYLCASSLPGQGYTGELFFGEGSRLTVL.

The rearrangement uses TRBV29-1 and TRBJ2-7; TCRdb proposes TRBD2, but this gene call is untestable without DNA. CDR3 size: 14 residues. Germline values: CDR1 SQVTM, CDR2 ANQGSEA. CDR3 region: CSGLGISGGYEQYF.

The chain has TRBV29-1 and TRBJ2-7; TCRdb's D call, TRBD2, is unchecked because there is no DNA. This CDR3 spans 11 amino acids. The germline V gene encodes CDR1 SQVTM and CDR2 ANQGSEA. CDR3: CSVRAEGEQYF.

J is TRBJ2-7 and V is TRBV6-2 or TRBV6-3; no DNA is available, so the TRBD2 call from TCRdb remains unchecked. From germline, CDR1 is MNHEY and CDR2 SVGEGT. CDR3 length equals 15 residues. CDR3 sequence reads: CASSYASGGFYEQYF.

Here the CDR3 reads CASSFSMGSTDTQYF. The rearrangement links TRBV12-3 or TRBV12-4 to TRBJ2-3. The CDR3 is 15 amino acids.

By frequency, this clonotype registers medium-sized. This CDR3 is CASSERTGGGQPQHF. The chain recombines TRBV4-2 with TRBJ1-5; the TCRdb call, TRBD1, lacks DNA for checking. Germline V gene lookup returns CDR1 LGHNA and CDR2 YNFKEQ. The CDR3 sequence is 15 residues long.

The chain joins TRBV7-2 to TRBJ2-5; no DNA is available, so the TRBD1 call from TCRdb remains unchecked. The CDR3 is 20 residues long. CDR1 is SGHTA, CDR2 FQGNSA, per germline. CDR3 protein: CASSLPYEPRTGEVQETQYF.

J is TRBJ1-2 and V is TRBV5-1. CDR1 is SGHRS, CDR2 YFSETQ, per germline. The CDR3 runs 15 residues. CDR3 amino acids: CASSLVERRFYGYTF.

This chain connects TRBV20-1 to TRBJ2-7; the TCRdb D gene call, TRBD1, has no DNA to confirm it. The CDR3 length is 13 residues. Looked up from germline, CDR1 is DFQATT and CDR2 is SNEGSKA (reference sequence). The CDR3 here is CSAYQGLTYEQYF.

The chain has TRBV4-3 and TRBJ2-1. Germline V gene data show CDR1 as LGHNA and CDR2 as YSLEER. The CDR3 spans 12 residues. CDR3 residues: CASSQDRNEQFF.

The J gene is TRBJ2-1, the V gene TRBV7-9; no DNA is available, so the TRBD2 call from TCRdb remains unchecked. The CDR3 length is 13 residues. From germline, CDR1 is SEHNR and CDR2 FQNEAQ (reference sequence). CDR3 sequence reads: CASSLEPSPWAFF.

The chain combines TRBV29-1 with TRBJ2-2; the D call of TRBD1 rests on TCRdb alone, since no DNA is present to check it. The CDR3 runs 15 residues. CDR1 is SQVTM and CDR2 is ANQGSEA in the germline V gene. CDR3 amino acids: CSVELYRDDTGELFF.

This clonotype counts as medium-sized by frequency. The genes are TRBV29-1 and TRBJ2-1; TCRdb's D gene call, TRBD1, goes unchecked for lack of DNA. This CDR3 contains 14 residues. The germline gives CDR1 SQVTM, CDR2 ANQGSEA. This chain's CDR3 is CSVEEGGTYNEQFF.

The rearrangement uses TRBV4-2 and TRBJ2-1; TCRdb's D call of TRBD2 is untestable without DNA. This CDR3 spans 15 amino acids. Per germline, CDR1 LGHNA and CDR2 YNFKEQ. CDR3 region: CASSVRGGQRNEQFF.

V and J are TRBV12-3 or TRBV12-4 and TRBJ1-1. The CDR3 length is 15 residues. CDR3 protein: CASSTPGGGITEAFF.

This chain links TRBV6-1 with TRBJ1-1; TCRdb calls TRBD1, which cannot be checked without DNA. This CDR3 has 14 amino acids. CDR1 and CDR2 from the germline V gene are MNHNS and SASEGT. CDR3 sequence reads: CASSEWGQFTEAFF.

This chain links TRBV12-3 or TRBV12-4 with TRBJ1-2. The CDR3 is 16 amino acids. CDR3 residues: CASSSAGDVFLRGYTF.

The chain combines TRBV27 with TRBJ1-5. The CDR3 is 14 amino acids. Looked up from germline, CDR1 is MNHEY and CDR2 is SMNVEV (reference sequence). The CDR3 loop reads CASSLTGTNQPQHF.

The rearrangement uses TRBV7-9 and TRBJ2-3; TCRdb reports TRBD2, a call that lacks DNA to check it against. In germline, CDR1 is SEHNR, CDR2 FQNEAQ (reference sequence). The CDR3 consists of 16 residues. CDR3 loop: CASSLLAGTYTDTQYF.

The chain combines TRBV12-3 or TRBV12-4 with TRBJ2-5; TCRdb lists TRBD1, though no DNA is available to test this call. The CDR3 extends over 16 amino acids. The CDR3 loop is CASSSPWQAQQETQYF.